This TCR beta chain was sequenced during a study of shared clonotypes between healthy human individuals (dated by TCRdb to about 2020). Regarding the research as a whole: The cohort included a few men and a couple of women between 18 and 49 years of age. To estimate repertoire size and how much clonotypes are shared between individuals, the study performed deep sequencing of blood TCR repertoires from a few healthy adults. To increase sequencing depth and limit assay-specific biases, TCR repertoire library preparation and sequencing were carried out by different laboratories using diverse techniques. Each donor's leukapheresis produced roughly between roughly 0.85 and 9.5 billion PBMCs. Summary of the overall study and its limitations: Pairwise subsampling indicated that sequencing depth was expected to affect the degree of clonotype sharing among donors. Only blood was sampled, and tissue TCR repertoires likely differ from those in blood. Because the study included only a small number of donors, the genetic and exposure-history diversity represented was limited.

Using the deep immunoSEQ assay, multiplex PCR amplified TCR CDR3 regions from genomic DNA. For each cell subset, the extracted genomic DNA was distributed evenly across all wells of several immunoSEQ 96-well plates, and each plate served as one replicate. Each replicate PCR for unsorted PBMC received about 310 ng genomic DNA, equal to about 30,000 T cell genomes. Unsorted PBMC genomic DNA was sequenced across ten immunoSEQ deep assay plates. Purified libraries were quantified with a Qubit 3.0 fluorometer, sized on a Bioanalyzer 2100, and re-quantified with the KAPA Library Quantification kit. Every immunoSEQ 96-well plate was sequenced on a separate single-read 150-cycle Illumina NextSeq 550 flow cell. The study's own analysis went as follows. Because only junctional sequences without quality scores were contained in the immunoSEQ output, filtering matching that applied to full-length reads could not be performed. Sequences were annotated with PyIR, a Python wrapper for IgBLAST v1.9, and V/J genes and CDR3 were assigned using IMGT germline references. Any read was removed if the V/J assignment was weak (E-value above 1e-6), the CDR3 was missing, or the read contained stop codons, out-of-frame junctions, or ambiguous translated residues. A V3J clonotype was defined by an identical inferred V gene, J gene, and CDR3 amino acid sequence. To compute the percentage overlap between repertoires, the number of shared unique clonotypes was divided by the size of the smaller repertoire. Repertoire richness was assessed with RTK rarefaction, the Chao1 estimator, and Recon v2.1 estimates of unobserved clonotypes. Here the immuneACCESS table is served through TCRdb, limited to in-frame sequences with V and J called. Missing clones are a known gap in these copies; in checked studies unresolved V genes cover under half, and the rest lacks a known reason. From that table come the V and J calls and clone size; the DNA was used to work out D and trimming. This sample lists around 500,000 clones; over 70% were detected once. The ten largest clonotypes hold approximately 12% of the sample.

Points on this clone: Its antigen is currently not known. Nothing much larger sits one base from this clone, and base qualities are not available.

Donors were healthy HIV-negative adults with no recently reported acute infections or vaccinations. Every donor was a Caucasian adult residing in Nashville, Tennessee, USA. In the unsorted samples, approximately 85 million PBMCs were counted, and genomic DNA was extracted using the QIAamp DNA Blood Mini kit. Blood was collected by leukapheresis, and PBMCs were isolated by Ficoll-Histopaque density gradient centrifugation and then cryopreserved in liquid nitrogen vapor phase. The receptor's source is a woman in her forties in good health. Some clones in this sample may be carry-over from other donors' samples. Material for sequencing was PBMCs.

DNA sequence: TGCGCCAGCAGCCCAGGCGGGGTAGTTGGCACAGATACGCAGTATTTT. Its protein is CASSPGGVVGTDTQYF. In this chain, TRBV4-1 is recombined with TRBJ2-3; tentative D gene TRBD2, with 6 bases matching. The germline V gene supplies CDR1 MGHRA and CDR2 YSYEKL. The CDR3 covers 16 residues, taking in both the cysteine and the phenylalanine. Of the read, only the CDR3 DNA is kept; its 48 bases are in frame from base 1. The V end loses 4 bases and the J end loses 1 base, and a stretch of 15 bases separates them.